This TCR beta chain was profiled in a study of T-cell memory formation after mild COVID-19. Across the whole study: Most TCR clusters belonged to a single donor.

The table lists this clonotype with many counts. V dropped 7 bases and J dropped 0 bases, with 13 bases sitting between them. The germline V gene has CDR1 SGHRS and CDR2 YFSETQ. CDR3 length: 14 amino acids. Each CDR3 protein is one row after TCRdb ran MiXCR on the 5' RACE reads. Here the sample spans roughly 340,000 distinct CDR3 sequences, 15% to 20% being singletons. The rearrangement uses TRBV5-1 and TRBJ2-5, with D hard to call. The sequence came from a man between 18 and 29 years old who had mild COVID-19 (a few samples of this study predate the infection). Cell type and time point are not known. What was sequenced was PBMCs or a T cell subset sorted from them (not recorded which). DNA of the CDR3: TGCGCCAGCCGTTACTCCCGTAACCAAGAGACCCAGTACTTC. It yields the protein CASRYSRNQETQYF.